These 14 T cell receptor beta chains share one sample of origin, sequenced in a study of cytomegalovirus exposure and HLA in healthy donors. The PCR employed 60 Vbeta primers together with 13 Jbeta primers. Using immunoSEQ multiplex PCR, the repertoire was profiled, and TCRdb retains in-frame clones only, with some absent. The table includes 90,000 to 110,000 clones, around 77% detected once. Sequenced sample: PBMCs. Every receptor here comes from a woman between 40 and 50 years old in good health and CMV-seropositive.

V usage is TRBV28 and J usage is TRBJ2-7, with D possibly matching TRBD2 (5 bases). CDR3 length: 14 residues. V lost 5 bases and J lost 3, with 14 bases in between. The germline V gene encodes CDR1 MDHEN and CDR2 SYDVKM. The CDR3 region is CASSPTGLDYEQYF. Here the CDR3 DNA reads TGTGCCAGCAGTCCCACCGGACTTGACTACGAGCAGTACTTC. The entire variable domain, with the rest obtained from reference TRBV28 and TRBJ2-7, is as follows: DVKVTQSSRYLVKRTGEKVFLECVQDMDHENMFWYRQDPGLGLRLIYFSYDVKMKEKGDIPEGYSVSREKKERFSLILESASTNQTSMYLCASSPTGLDYEQYFGPGTRLTVT.

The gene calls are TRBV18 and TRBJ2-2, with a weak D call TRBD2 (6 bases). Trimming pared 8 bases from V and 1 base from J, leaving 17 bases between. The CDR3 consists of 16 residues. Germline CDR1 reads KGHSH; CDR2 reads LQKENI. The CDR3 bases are TGTGCCAGCGGTAAGCCGGAGGGAGTGAACACCGGGGAGCTGTTTTTT. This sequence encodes CASGKPEGVNTGELFF.

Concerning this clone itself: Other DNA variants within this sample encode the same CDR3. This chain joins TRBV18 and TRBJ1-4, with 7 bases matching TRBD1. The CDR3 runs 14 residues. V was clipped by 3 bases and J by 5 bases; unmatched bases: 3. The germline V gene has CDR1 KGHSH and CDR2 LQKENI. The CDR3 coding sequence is TGTGCCAGCTCACCTCCAGGGGGGAATGAAAAACTGTTTTTT. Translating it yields CASSPPGGNEKLFF.

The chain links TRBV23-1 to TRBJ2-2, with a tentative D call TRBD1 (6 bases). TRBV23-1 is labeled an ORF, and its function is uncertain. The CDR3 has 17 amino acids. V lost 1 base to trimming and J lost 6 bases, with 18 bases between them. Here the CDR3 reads CASSQYEDRCRSGELFF. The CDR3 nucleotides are TGCGCCAGCAGTCAATATGAAGACAGGTGTCGGTCCGGGGAGCTGTTTTTT.

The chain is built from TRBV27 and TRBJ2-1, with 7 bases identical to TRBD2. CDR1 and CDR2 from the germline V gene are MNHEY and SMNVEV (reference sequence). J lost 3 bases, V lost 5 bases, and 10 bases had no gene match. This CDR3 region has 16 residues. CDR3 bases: TGTGCCAGCAGTCCCTCCGGGACTATGGGCTACAATGAGCAGTTCTTC. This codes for CASSPSGTMGYNEQFF.

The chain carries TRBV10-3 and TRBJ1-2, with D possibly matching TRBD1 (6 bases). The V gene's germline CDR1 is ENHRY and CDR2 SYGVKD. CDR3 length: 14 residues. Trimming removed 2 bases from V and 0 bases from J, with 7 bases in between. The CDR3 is CAISEGQSNYGYTF. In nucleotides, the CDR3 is TGTGCCATCAGTGAGGGACAGTCTAACTATGGCTACACCTTC.

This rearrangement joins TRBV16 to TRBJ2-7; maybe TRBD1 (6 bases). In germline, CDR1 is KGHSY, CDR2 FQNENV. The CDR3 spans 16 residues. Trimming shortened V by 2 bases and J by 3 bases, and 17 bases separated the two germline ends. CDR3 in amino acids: CASSQGPTGEVYEQYF. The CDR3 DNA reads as TGTGCCAGCAGCCAAGGCCCGACAGGTGAGGTCTACGAGCAGTACTTC.

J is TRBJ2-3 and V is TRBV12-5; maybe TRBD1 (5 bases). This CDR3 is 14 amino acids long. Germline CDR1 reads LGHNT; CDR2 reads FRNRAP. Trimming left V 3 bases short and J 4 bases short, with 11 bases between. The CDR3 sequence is CASGFRGLADTQYF. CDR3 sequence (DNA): TGTGCTAGTGGTTTTAGGGGTCTTGCAGATACGCAGTATTTT.

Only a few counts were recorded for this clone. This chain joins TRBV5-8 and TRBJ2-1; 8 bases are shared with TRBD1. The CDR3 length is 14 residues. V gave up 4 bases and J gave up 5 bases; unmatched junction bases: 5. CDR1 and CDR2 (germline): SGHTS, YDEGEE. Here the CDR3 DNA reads TGTGCCAGCAGCGGTAGGACAGGGAACAATGAGCAGTTCTTC. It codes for CASSGRTGNNEQFF.

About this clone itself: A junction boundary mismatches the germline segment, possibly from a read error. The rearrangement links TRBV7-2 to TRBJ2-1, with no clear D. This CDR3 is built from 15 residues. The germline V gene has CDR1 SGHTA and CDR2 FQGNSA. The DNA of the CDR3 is TGTGCCAGCAGCTTCAGCGTTAGCTCCTACAATGGGCAGTTCTTC. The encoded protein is CASSFSVSSYNGQFF.

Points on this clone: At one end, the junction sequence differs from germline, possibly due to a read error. For the CDR3, the DNA is TGTGCCAGCAGTAACTCCCGGGACAGGGTTCACGAGCAGTACTTC. It is translated as CASSNSRDRVHEQYF. The chain joins TRBV6-5 to TRBJ2-7; 9 positions agree with TRBD1. The V gene's germline CDR1 is MNHEY and CDR2 SVGAGI. This CDR3 region has 15 residues.

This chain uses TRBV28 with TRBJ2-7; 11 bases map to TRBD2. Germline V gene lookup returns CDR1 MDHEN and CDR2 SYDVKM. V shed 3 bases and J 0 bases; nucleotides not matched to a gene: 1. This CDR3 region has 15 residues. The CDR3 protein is CASSLGLAASYEQYF. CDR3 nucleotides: TGTGCCAGCAGTTTGGGACTAGCGGCCTCCTACGAGCAGTACTTC.

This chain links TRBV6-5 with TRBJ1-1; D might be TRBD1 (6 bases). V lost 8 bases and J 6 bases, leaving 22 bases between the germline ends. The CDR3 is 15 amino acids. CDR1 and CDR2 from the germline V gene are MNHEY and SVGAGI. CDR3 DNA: TGTGCCAGCCGCGCCTTACGAAGGGGGAAGGCTGAAGCTTTCTTT. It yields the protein CASRALRRGKAEAFF.

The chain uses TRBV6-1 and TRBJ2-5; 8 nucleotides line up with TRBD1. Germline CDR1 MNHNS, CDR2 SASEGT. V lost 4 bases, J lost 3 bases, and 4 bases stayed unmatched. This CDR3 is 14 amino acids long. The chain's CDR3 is CASSGQTGEETQYF. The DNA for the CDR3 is TGTGCCAGCAGTGGACAGACAGGGGAAGAGACCCAGTACTTC.